The 29 T cell receptor beta chains given below trace back to one sample, sequenced in a study of T cells in Graves' hyperthyroidism and ophthalmopathy. RNA transcripts were the template for amplifying TCR beta CDR3 regions. First-round RT-PCR targeting the TCR CDR3 was performed with the HTBI primer set. TCRdb reprocessed the multiplex PCR reads via MiXCR and lists one record per CDR3 protein. This table holds over 300,000 distinct CDR3 sequences, roughly 13% found once. The sequencing sample was made of blood. These receptors all come from a woman between 55 and 75 years old with Graves' hyperthyroidism.

This clonotype was detected only a few times. CDR3 sequence reads: CASSPIAGGYNEQFF. Written as DNA, the CDR3 is TGTGCCAGCAGTCCAATAGCGGGAGGTTACAATGAGCAGTTCTTC. The chain joins TRBV27 to TRBJ2-1, with 10 bases fitting TRBD2. V was clipped by 5 bases and J by 4 bases; unmatched bases: 5. Germline V lookup: CDR1 MNHEY, CDR2 SMNVEV (reference sequence). The CDR3 spans 15 residues.

This chain joins TRBV3-1 and TRBJ1-1; tentative D call: TRBD1 (5 bases). The CDR3 is 14 amino acids. Trimming cost V 4 bases and J 5 bases, with 14 bases left between them. Germline CDR1 LGHDT, CDR2 YNNKEL (reference sequence). The CDR3 here is CASSRDGAMTEAFF. The CDR3 nucleotides are TGTGCCAGCAGCCGAGACGGGGCTATGACTGAAGCTTTCTTT.

This chain's CDR3 is CASSQATRAGTDTQYF. CDR3 DNA: TGTGCCAGCAGCCAAGCAACCAGGGCCGGCACAGATACGCAGTATTTT. This chain links TRBV4-2 with TRBJ2-3, with a possible D match to TRBD1 (5 bases). The CDR3 covers 16 residues. In germline, CDR1 is LGHNA, CDR2 YNFKEQ. Trimming took off 1 base at V and 1 base at J, with 12 bases between the two ends.

In its sample, this clonotype was seen many times. The rearrangement links TRBV29-1 to TRBJ1-2; no firm D call. CDR1 is SQVTM and CDR2 is ANQGSEA in the germline V gene. The CDR3 loop spans 15 amino acids. V lost 1 base to trimming and J lost 0 bases, with 12 bases between them. The CDR3 DNA sequence: TGCAGCGTTGAAGCGGGAGCCAAGACTAACTATGGCTACACCTTC. It is translated as CSVEAGAKTNYGYTF.

The chain uses TRBV4-2 and TRBJ2-7; D gene uncertain. This CDR3 has 15 amino acids. The ends were cut back, 4 bases at V and 0 bases at J, with 13 bases in the middle. CDR1 and CDR2 from the germline V gene are LGHNA and YNFKEQ. CDR3 nucleotide sequence: TGTGCCAGCAGCCGAGAGACATTAGACTCCTACGAGCAGTACTTC. The encoded protein is CASSRETLDSYEQYF.

This clonotype was found many times. This chain connects TRBV6-1 to TRBJ2-5; 7 bases agree with TRBD1. The CDR3 is 12 residues long. V was clipped by 8 bases and J by 1 base; unmatched bases: 1. Looked up from germline, CDR1 is MNHNS and CDR2 is SASEGT. CDR3 region: CASGTAQETQYF. The CDR3 nucleotides read TGTGCCAGCGGGACAGCCCAAGAGACCCAGTACTTC.

This clonotype was seen once. V is TRBV28 and J is TRBJ2-7; D is undetermined. The germline V and J ends were trimmed by 3 bases and 6 bases, with 6 bases remaining between them. Germline V CDR1 and CDR2: MDHEN, SYDVKM. The CDR3 spans 11 residues. The CDR3 protein is CASSFGVEQYF. DNA for the CDR3: TGTGCCAGCAGTTTTGGGGTCGAGCAGTACTTC.

A remark on this clonotype: This may be a read error: a much more frequent sequence differs by one nucleotide. The V gene is TRBV2, the J gene TRBJ2-3; the match to TRBD2 covers 8 bases. The junction had 10 bases not matched to a gene; V was cut back by 6 bases and J by 2 bases. CDR3 length: 16 residues. Germline V gene lookup returns CDR1 SNHLY and CDR2 FYNNEI. The CDR3 region has the DNA TGTGCCAGCAGGCCCAGGCGGGAGGCGTACACAGATACGCAGTATTTT. It is translated as CASRPRREAYTDTQYF.

The V gene is TRBV12-3 or TRBV12-4, the J gene TRBJ2-6; D is unresolved. The CDR3 runs to 16 residues. Trimming cost V 3 bases and J 2 bases, with 11 bases left between them. The CDR3 nucleotides are TGTGCCAGCAGTTTTTCCCGTCAAGCTGGGGCCAACGTCCTGACTTTC. Protein sequence: CASSFSRQAGANVLTF.

The V gene is TRBV5-5, the J gene TRBJ2-5; D is perhaps TRBD2 (6 bases). The CDR3 spans 14 residues. V gave up 6 bases and J gave up 3 bases, with 15 bases separating them. Germline CDR1 is SGHKS and CDR2 is YYEKEE (reference sequence). The CDR3 loop reads CASTLRTIEETQYF. The CDR3, as DNA: TGTGCCAGCACCCTACGGACTATCGAAGAGACCCAGTACTTC. Drawing the rest from reference TRBV5-5 and TRBJ2-5, the complete variable domain is DAGVTQSPTHLIKTRGQQVTLRCSPISGHKSVSWYQQVLGQGPQFIFQYYEKEERGRGNFPDRFSARQFPNYSSELNVNALLLGDSALYLCASTLRTIEETQYFGPGTRLLVL.

This clonotype has only a few counts. V and J are TRBV20-1 and TRBJ2-7; 11 bases fit TRBD2. Looked up from germline, CDR1 is DFQATT and CDR2 is SNEGSKA (reference sequence). The length of the CDR3 is 15 residues. V shed 1 base, J shed 4 bases, and the junction held 6 bases outside the gene matches. The CDR3 here is CSARVLAGVRYEQYF. The CDR3 DNA reads TGCAGTGCTAGAGTACTAGCGGGAGTAAGATACGAGCAGTACTTC.

V gene TRBV4-1 combines with J gene TRBJ1-4; TRBD1 matches 12 bases. The ends lost 2 bases at V and 8 bases at J; junction bases unmatched: 12. The CDR3 spans 18 residues. Germline CDR1 MGHRA, CDR2 YSYEKL. The DNA for the CDR3 is TGCGCCAGCAGCCAACCCGGGACAGGGGGCCCCCTGGGGGAAAAACTGTTTTTT. Protein sequence: CASSQPGTGGPLGEKLFF.

There are many counts of this clonotype. The chain uses TRBV20-1 and TRBJ1-4; TRBD1 might be the D (6 bases). Trimming took off 3 bases at V and 7 bases at J, with 18 bases between the two ends. This CDR3 spans 15 amino acids. Germline loops: CDR1 DFQATT, CDR2 SNEGSKA (reference sequence). The CDR3, as DNA: TGCAGTGCTAGTGGGACATCCAACACGGGTGAAAAACTGTTTTTT. Translation: CSASGTSNTGEKLFF.

This clonotype was observed at least ten times. The chain carries TRBV7-3 and TRBJ2-7, with D perhaps TRBD1 (5 bases). The germline V and J ends were trimmed by 2 bases and 5 bases, with 13 bases remaining between them. This CDR3 region has 14 residues. Germline assignment: CDR1 SGHTA and CDR2 FQGTGA. The CDR3 loop reads CASSLSGQGDEQYF. The CDR3, as DNA: TGTGCCAGCAGCTTATCTGGGCAGGGTGACGAGCAGTACTTC.

This clonotype was observed at least ten times. The chain uses TRBV11-3 and TRBJ2-7, with D possibly matching TRBD2 (5 bases). Between the trimmed V and J ends, which lost 1 base and 3 bases, there was a span of 10 bases. The CDR3 contains 14 residues. Per germline, CDR1 SGHNT and CDR2 YENEEA. CDR3 nucleotides: TGTGCCAGCAGCTTAGGTGGGAGTCTCTACGAGCAGTACTTC. Protein: CASSLGGSLYEQYF.

This rearrangement joins TRBV29-1 to TRBJ2-7; 7 bases are shared with TRBD1. The trim removed 5 bases at V and 2 bases at J, leaving 6 bases unmatched. The CDR3 runs to 13 residues. Germline V gives CDR1 SQVTM, CDR2 ANQGSEA. CDR3 region: CSVSPTGAYEQYF. In DNA, the CDR3 is TGCAGCGTTTCGCCTACAGGGGCCTACGAGCAGTACTTC.

This clonotype was seen ten or more times. As DNA, the CDR3 is TGTGCCAGCAGTGGACAAGGGGAGACCCAGTACTTC. Amino acid sequence: CASSGQGETQYF. The rearrangement joins TRBV2 to TRBJ2-5; no clear D. The V and J ends lost 4 bases and 5 bases respectively, with 8 bases between them. This CDR3 has 12 amino acids. Germline CDR1 reads SNHLY; CDR2 reads FYNNEI.

The genes are TRBV11-2 and TRBJ2-7; 7 bases align to TRBD2. Trimming removed 1 base from V and 3 bases from J; junction bases left unmatched: 27. CDR3 size: 22 residues. Germline V CDR1 and CDR2: SGHAT, FQNNGV. CDR3 nucleotides: TGTGCCAGCAGCTTAGGGACCGGGCTCCGGACGCCAGGGAGGGGTTCGTACTACGAGCAGTACTTC. Translated: CASSLGTGLRTPGRGSYYEQYF.

This clonotype was detected ten times or more. This rearrangement joins TRBV7-3 to TRBJ1-2, with D uncertain. Germline CDR1 reads SGHTA; CDR2 reads FQGTGA. This CDR3 is 13 amino acids long. V gave up 5 bases and J gave up 1 base, with 8 bases separating them. The CDR3 spells CASSPDLNYGYTF. The CDR3 nucleotides are TGTGCCAGCAGCCCCGACCTTAACTATGGCTACACCTTC.

This clonotype occurred a few times. The gene calls are TRBV9 and TRBJ2-1, with TRBD2 matching 12 bases. Germline V gives CDR1 SGDLS, CDR2 YYNGEE. This CDR3 has 16 amino acids. V lost 1 base to trimming and J lost 4 bases; unmatched junction nucleotides: 3. CDR3: CASSVTGTSGYNEQFF. The CDR3 DNA reads TGTGCCAGCAGCGTAACCGGGACTAGCGGGTACAATGAGCAGTTCTTC.

This clonotype showed up many times. The chain recombines TRBV10-1 with TRBJ1-5, with 7 bases aligning to TRBD1. The CDR3 loop spans 16 amino acids. Germline loops: CDR1 WNHNN, CDR2 SYGVQD (reference sequence). Trimming at V came to 1 base and at J to 3 bases, leaving 6 bases not matched to a gene. The DNA for the CDR3 is TGCGCCAGCAGTGAGTGGCAGGGGGTAGACAATCAGCCCCAGCATTTT. Amino acids: CASSEWQGVDNQPQHF.

This clonotype came up many times. The chain is built from TRBV19 and TRBJ1-3; TRBD1 is a possible D gene (6 bases). V gave up 5 bases and J gave up 0 bases, with 11 bases separating them. This CDR3 is 15 amino acids long. Germline V lookup: CDR1 LNHDA, CDR2 SQIVND (reference sequence). The chain's CDR3 is CASSPQGISGNTIYF. The CDR3 DNA follows: TGTGCCAGTAGTCCACAGGGAATCTCTGGAAACACCATATATTTT.

This clonotype was counted at least ten times. The chain has TRBV20-1 and TRBJ2-1, with 14 bases fitting TRBD2. Germline V gene sequence: CDR1 DFQATT, CDR2 SNEGSKA (reference sequence). The V gene end was trimmed by 6 bases and the J gene end by 8 bases; junction bases not matched to a gene: 6. This CDR3 has 14 residues. Here the CDR3 reads CSAGTSGSNDEQFF. The CDR3 DNA is TGCAGTGCGGGGACTAGCGGGAGTAACGATGAGCAGTTCTTC.

This clonotype was recorded at least ten times. The V call is TRBV10-2, the J call TRBJ2-5, with D perhaps matching TRBD1 or TRBD2 (5 bases each). CDR1 and CDR2 from the germline V gene are WSHSY and SAAADI. The CDR3 is 13 residues long. The germline V and J ends were trimmed by 6 bases and 6 bases, with 14 bases remaining between them. The CDR3 sequence: CASSYGTEQTQYF. The CDR3 DNA sequence: TGCGCCAGCAGCTATGGGACCGAACAGACCCAGTACTTC.

The table lists this clonotype with many counts. This sequence joins TRBV2 and TRBJ2-7; D is ambiguous. Germline assignment: CDR1 SNHLY and CDR2 FYNNEI. The CDR3 runs to 13 residues. V was pared by 4 bases and J by 2 bases, with 9 bases between. The CDR3 is CASSVDQPYEQYF. CDR3 bases: TGTGCCAGCAGTGTAGACCAGCCCTACGAGCAGTACTTC.

This rearrangement joins TRBV12-3 or TRBV12-4 to TRBJ2-7; D is uncertain. V was clipped by 6 bases and J by 6 bases, with 21 bases between them. This CDR3 is 15 amino acids long. CDR3 region: CASSLTSTGKVEQYF. DNA of the CDR3: TGTGCCAGCAGCTTAACCTCGACTGGGAAAGTCGAGCAGTACTTC.

There are many counts of this clonotype. In nucleotides, the CDR3 is TGTGCCAGCAGCCAAGATCAGGTGCGGGTTAATGAGCAGTTCTTC. Translation: CASSQDQVRVNEQFF. J is TRBJ2-1 and V is TRBV3-1, with D possibly matching TRBD2 (5 bases). V lost 0 bases and J 7 bases, leaving 13 bases between the germline ends. CDR1 and CDR2 (germline): LGHDT, YNNKEL (reference sequence). The CDR3 has 15 residues.

This clonotype was counted at least ten times. The chain is built from TRBV18 and TRBJ2-7, with 8 bases matching TRBD2. From germline, CDR1 is KGHSH and CDR2 LQKENI. The CDR3 is made up of 17 amino acids. After removal of 2 bases from V and 4 bases from J, the junction contained 13 bases not matched to a gene. The chain's CDR3 is CASSPRAGAGGGYEQYF. The DNA of the CDR3 is TGTGCCAGCTCACCAAGGGCCGGCGCGGGAGGTGGGTACGAGCAGTACTTC.

This clonotype was detected ten times or more. The J gene is TRBJ2-3, the V gene TRBV6-2 or TRBV6-3; 7 bases match TRBD1. The CDR3 is 15 amino acids. V shed 2 bases, J shed 5 bases, and the junction held 7 bases outside the gene matches. CDR1 and CDR2 (germline): MNHEY, SVGEGT. The DNA for the CDR3 is TGTGCCAGCAGTTACGGACAGGATGAGCAAGATACGCAGTATTTT. Its protein is CASSYGQDEQDTQYF.